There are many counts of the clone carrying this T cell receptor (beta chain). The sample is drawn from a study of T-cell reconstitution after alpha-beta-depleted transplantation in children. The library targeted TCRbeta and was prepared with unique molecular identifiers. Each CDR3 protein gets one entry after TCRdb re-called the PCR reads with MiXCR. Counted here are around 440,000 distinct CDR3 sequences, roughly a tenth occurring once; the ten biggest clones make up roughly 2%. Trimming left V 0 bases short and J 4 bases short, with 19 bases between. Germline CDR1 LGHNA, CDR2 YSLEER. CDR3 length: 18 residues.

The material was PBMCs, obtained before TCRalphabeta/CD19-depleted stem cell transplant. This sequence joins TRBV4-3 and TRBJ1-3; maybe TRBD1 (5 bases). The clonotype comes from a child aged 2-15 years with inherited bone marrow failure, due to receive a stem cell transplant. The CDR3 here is CASSQDRVGTTGGNTIYF. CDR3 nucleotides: TGCGCCAGCAGCCAAGATCGGGTAGGGACCACCGGCGGAAACACCATATATTTT.